The 18 T cell receptor beta chains listed next were all sequenced from one sample in a study of T cells after yellow fever vaccination. TCRdb re-analysed the 5' RACE reads in MiXCR, keeping a single row per CDR3 protein. Here the sample spans around 250,000 distinct CDR3 sequences, about 7.1% being singletons. The specimen was CD4+ T cells sorted from PBMCs, collected 15 days after the yellow fever booster vaccination. These receptor sequences come from a man aged 25-45 years who received the YFV17D yellow fever vaccine.

V usage is TRBV4-2 and J usage is TRBJ2-5; D might be TRBD1 or TRBD2, each matching 6 bases. Between the trimmed V and J ends, which lost 0 bases and 4 bases, there was a span of 9 bases. This CDR3 region has 14 residues. Germline CDR1 LGHNA, CDR2 YNFKEQ. The CDR3 sequence: CASSQEGGRETQYF. CDR3 nucleotides: TGTGCCAGCAGCCAAGAAGGGGGGAGAGAGACCCAGTACTTC.

The chain links TRBV14 to TRBJ2-1; 12 bases agree with TRBD2. J was trimmed by 6 bases and V by 2 bases; bases with no gene match: 8. CDR1 is SGHDN and CDR2 is FVKESK in the germline V gene. The CDR3 length is 17 residues. In DNA form, the CDR3 reads TGTGCCAGCAGCCAACCGACTAGCGGGAGAGTTGGCAATGAGCAGTTCTTC. Encoded protein: CASSQPTSGRVGNEQFF.

This clonotype was picked up a small number of times. The chain combines TRBV19 with TRBJ1-3, with D perhaps matching TRBD1 (6 bases). The V end lost 7 bases, the J end lost 0 bases, and 16 bases lay between the germline ends. CDR3 length equals 16 residues. Germline loops: CDR1 LNHDA, CDR2 SQIVND (reference sequence). Here the CDR3 DNA reads TGTGCCAGTACCACGACTTGGGGGCTCTCTGGAAACACCATATATTTT. This sequence encodes CASTTTWGLSGNTIYF. Filled out from reference TRBV19 and TRBJ1-3, the complete variable domain reads DGGITQSPKYLFRKEGQNVTLSCEQNLNHDAMYWYRQDPGQGLRLIYYSQIVNDFQKGDIAEGYSVSREKKESFPLTVTSAQKNPTAFYLCASTTTWGLSGNTIYFGEGSWLTVV.

This clonotype was seen at least ten times. The chain joins TRBV11-2 to TRBJ2-3, with 14 bases identical to TRBD2. The CDR3 runs to 18 residues. V gave up 1 base and J gave up 0 bases; unmatched junction bases: 3. The germline gives CDR1 SGHAT, CDR2 FQNNGV. The CDR3 DNA reads TGTGCCAGCAGCTTAGGACTAGCGGGAGGGCGTAGCACAGATACGCAGTATTTT. Residues: CASSLGLAGGRSTDTQYF.

This clonotype showed up many times. The chain links TRBV4-3 to TRBJ2-3; TRBD2 is a possible D gene (5 bases). The CDR3 has 15 amino acids. Germline loops: CDR1 LGHNA, CDR2 YSLEER. With 3 bases removed from V and 3 bases from J, the gap between germline ends came to 13 bases. This CDR3 reads CASSHRRTETDTQYF. CDR3 nucleotides: TGCGCCAGCAGCCATCGACGGACTGAAACAGATACGCAGTATTTT.

This clonotype was found once. The chain carries TRBV29-1 and TRBJ1-2; D uncertain. This CDR3 is 12 amino acids long. Germline lookup yields CDR1 SQVTM and CDR2 ANQGSEA. V lost 5 bases and J 1 base, leaving 8 bases between the germline ends. CDR3 in amino acids: CSVRVSNYGYTF. The CDR3 DNA follows: TGCAGCGTTCGGGTCAGTAACTATGGCTACACCTTC.

In its sample, this clonotype was seen a few times. The chain couples TRBV12-3 or TRBV12-4 to TRBJ2-2; D unresolved. V gave up 6 bases and J gave up 5 bases, with 13 bases separating them. The length of the CDR3 is 14 residues. The CDR3 spells CASSLSVRTGELFF. The CDR3 region has the DNA TGTGCCAGCAGCCTCTCGGTTCGTACCGGGGAGCTGTTTTTT.

About this clonotype itself: This may come from a read error, since a much larger clone is one base off. The chain is built from TRBV7-9 and TRBJ1-3, with 10 bases aligning to TRBD1. The CDR3 consists of 16 residues. Germline V gene data show CDR1 as SEHNR and CDR2 as FQNEAQ (reference sequence). Germline trimming cut 6 bases from V and 5 bases from J; bases unmatched to any gene: 10. This chain's CDR3 is CASSWGQGPARNTIYF. CDR3 sequence (DNA): TGTGCCAGCAGTTGGGGACAGGGGCCTGCTAGAAACACCATATATTTT. Variable domain in full (rest from reference TRBV7-9 and TRBJ1-3): DTGVSQNPRHKITKRGQNVTFRCDPISEHNRLYWYRQTLGQGPEFLTYFQNEAQLEKSRLLSDRFSAERPKGSFSTLEIQRTEQGDSAMYLCASSWGQGPARNTIYFGEGSWLTVV.

This clonotype has at least ten counts. The chain combines TRBV6-1 with TRBJ2-7; maybe TRBD1 (6 bases). Germline CDR1 is MNHNS and CDR2 is SASEGT. This CDR3 has 13 amino acids. The V gene lost 8 bases and the J gene lost 3 bases, with 14 bases spanning the gap. CDR3 sequence reads: CASGRAGVYEQYF. CDR3 in DNA: TGTGCCAGCGGCCGGGCAGGGGTCTACGAGCAGTACTTC.

This clonotype was seen only a few times. The chain combines TRBV5-6 with TRBJ1-5; D possibly corresponds to TRBD1 (5 bases). The CDR3 totals 14 residues. The V gene lost 0 bases and the J gene lost 11 bases, with 15 bases spanning the gap. CDR1 is SGHDT, CDR2 YYEEEE, per germline. CDR3 amino acids: CASSLAGGGSAQHF. The CDR3 DNA follows: TGTGCCAGCAGCTTGGCCGGCGGGGGATCGGCCCAGCATTTT.

The chain links TRBV14 to TRBJ2-7; the D is unclear. Looked up from germline, CDR1 is SGHDN and CDR2 is FVKESK. The V gene lost 0 bases and the J gene lost 6 bases, with 12 bases spanning the gap. The CDR3 sequence is 14 residues long. The CDR3, as DNA: TGTGCCAGCAGCCAAGATTCCGGTAGGCGCGAGCAGTACTTC. This encodes CASSQDSGRREQYF.

The chain uses TRBV7-2 and TRBJ2-5; TRBD1 might be the D (6 bases). With 6 bases removed from V and 5 bases from J, the gap between germline ends came to 13 bases. The CDR3 is 13 amino acids. CDR1 and CDR2 (germline): SGHTA, FQGNSA. The CDR3 region is CASRQGLGETQYF. The CDR3 DNA follows: TGTGCCAGCAGACAGGGTTTGGGGGAGACCCAGTACTTC.

This clonotype was seen ten or more times. V gene TRBV7-2 combines with J gene TRBJ1-6; D might be TRBD1 (6 bases). The CDR3 sequence is 13 residues long. CDR1 and CDR2 from the germline V gene are SGHTA and FQGNSA. Trimming left V 5 bases short and J 8 bases short, with 10 bases between. The CDR3 DNA sequence: TGTGCCAGCAGCCAACAGGGCTATTCACCCCTCCACTTT. Translating gives CASSQQGYSPLHF.

This rearrangement joins TRBV2 to TRBJ2-3; D ambiguous. Germline-derived CDR1 and CDR2 are SNHLY and FYNNEI. V lost 1 base and J 5 bases, leaving 7 bases between the germline ends. This CDR3 has 13 residues. CDR3 nucleotides: TGTGCCAGCAGTGAAGGTCGAGAAGATACGCAGTATTTT. It is translated as CASSEGREDTQYF.

V gene TRBV5-5 combines with J gene TRBJ2-1; D ambiguous. V lost 7 bases and J lost 2, with 13 bases in between. The germline CDR1 and CDR2 sequences are SGHKS and YYEKEE (reference sequence). This CDR3 region has 14 residues. The CDR3 region has the DNA TGTGCCAGCGGCCCTGGGCTACCCTACAATGAGCAGTTCTTC. Translating it yields CASGPGLPYNEQFF. The full variable domain, rest sourced from reference TRBV5-5 and TRBJ2-1, is DAGVTQSPTHLIKTRGQQVTLRCSPISGHKSVSWYQQVLGQGPQFIFQYYEKEERGRGNFPDRFSARQFPNYSSELNVNALLLGDSALYLCASGPGLPYNEQFFGPGTRLTVL.

The V call is TRBV28, the J call TRBJ2-7; unclear D gene. Trimming cost V 9 bases and J 2 bases, with 17 bases left between them. This CDR3 comprises 14 residues. CDR1 and CDR2 (germline): MDHEN, SYDVKM. In nucleotides, the CDR3 is TGTGCCAGGACCCCGGAAACCAGTCCCTACGAGCAGTACTTC. Its translation is CARTPETSPYEQYF.

This clonotype was counted many times. The rearrangement uses TRBV7-9 and TRBJ2-7; weak D call: TRBD1 (6 bases). Germline V gene lookup returns CDR1 SEHNR and CDR2 FQNEAQ (reference sequence). This CDR3 has 13 residues. Trimming stripped 2 bases from V and 3 bases from J, with 8 bases between. The CDR3 here is CASSLKQGYEQYF. CDR3 bases: TGTGCCAGCAGCTTAAAACAGGGCTACGAGCAGTACTTC.

Ten or more counts support this clonotype. J is TRBJ1-4 and V is TRBV20-1, with a possible D match to TRBD1 (5 bases). Germline-derived CDR1 and CDR2 are DFQATT and SNEGSKA (reference sequence). The CDR3 length is 14 residues. Trimming shortened V by 5 bases and J by 4 bases, and 14 bases separated the two germline ends. The CDR3 DNA reads as TGCAGTGCTCCGAACAGGTTACGTAATGAAAAACTGTTTTTT. This sequence encodes CSAPNRLRNEKLFF.